This T cell receptor beta chain originates from a study of blood T cell repertoires in COVID-19. At the level of the study: Collection of acute and convalescent COVID-19 samples took place in the United States, Italy and Spain. The cDNA or gDNA used as material had been derived from T cells, B-cell-depleted T cells, or PBMCs.

Germline V CDR1 and CDR2: MGHRA, YSYEKL. Trimming left V 6 bases short and J 4 bases short, with 16 bases between. This CDR3 region has 15 residues. The data were produced by immunoSEQ multiplex PCR, yet TCRdb's version contains in-frame clones alone and is incomplete. The table lists more than 70,000 clones, about 81% of them singletons. The chain joins TRBV4-1 to TRBJ1-5, with D possibly being TRBD1 (6 bases). The sequenced material came from peripheral blood. The clonotype comes from a human donor in a cohort sampled during active COVID-19. The CDR3 reads CASRYRDTENQPQHF. In DNA form, the CDR3 reads TGCGCCAGCAGGTACCGGGACACCGAAAATCAGCCCCAGCATTTT.